These 19 T cell receptor beta chains came from one sample sequenced in a study of blood T cell repertoires in COVID-19. TCRdb's copy holds only in-frame clones and misses some; the assay was immunoSEQ multiplex PCR. The data show 150,000 to 200,000 clones, around 83% seen once. The sample was peripheral blood. Receptors were obtained from a woman aged 65 to 85 with COVID-19, enrolled during active disease.

This chain connects TRBV5-8 to TRBJ2-2; D is possibly TRBD2 (6 bases). Deletions cut 0 bases from V and 7 bases from J, with 19 bases between. CDR1 SGHTS and CDR2 YDEGEE come from the germline V gene. The CDR3 totals 17 residues. The CDR3 region is CASSLDGLLLNFGELFF. The CDR3 DNA is TGTGCCAGCAGCTTGGATGGACTACTATTAAACTTCGGGGAGCTGTTTTTT.

This rearrangement joins TRBV18 to TRBJ2-7, with D perhaps TRBD2 (5 bases). The ends were cut back, 2 bases at V and 2 bases at J, with 13 bases in the middle. This CDR3 is 15 amino acids long. The germline CDR1 and CDR2 sequences are KGHSH and LQKENI. CDR3 amino acids: CASSPYGLAAYEQYF. CDR3 nucleotides: TGTGCCAGCTCACCATACGGCCTAGCCGCCTACGAGCAGTACTTC.

Worth noting for this clone: In the same sample, other DNA sequences code for this CDR3. This rearrangement joins TRBV3-1 (or the pseudogene TRBV3-2) to TRBJ2-7, with unresolved D. The CDR3 loop spans 11 amino acids. Trimming removed 5 bases at V and 2 bases at J, with 4 bases between. From germline, CDR1 is LGHDT and CDR2 YNNKEL (reference sequence). The CDR3 is CASSSAYEQYF. CDR3 in DNA: TGTGCCAGCAGCTCAGCCTACGAGCAGTACTTC.

This chain uses TRBV12-3 or TRBV12-4 with TRBJ1-1, with 7 nucleotides matching TRBD1. The CDR3 length is 13 residues. The junction had 8 bases not matched to a gene; V was cut back by 5 bases and J by 8 bases. CDR3 region: CASSLEMTGEAFF. CDR3 nucleotide sequence: TGTGCCAGCAGTCTAGAGATGACAGGGGAAGCTTTCTTT.

This chain joins TRBV15 and TRBJ1-1; no reliable D call. The germline gives CDR1 LNHNV, CDR2 YYDKDF (reference sequence). Trimming cost V 0 bases and J 6 bases, with 8 bases left between them. This CDR3 comprises 13 residues. The CDR3 is CATSRDTEAEAFF. The CDR3 DNA reads as TGTGCCACCAGCAGAGATACCGAGGCTGAAGCTTTCTTT.

The chain combines TRBV5-1 with TRBJ1-2; no definite D call. The CDR3 sequence is 16 residues long. Germline V gene sequence: CDR1 SGHRS, CDR2 YFSETQ. V lost 0 bases and J 0 bases, leaving 12 bases between the germline ends. CDR3 nucleotides: TGCGCCAGCAGCTTGGTGTCAGCGCCAGCTAACTATGGCTACACCTTC. Translating gives CASSLVSAPANYGYTF. Full variable domain (outside the CDR3, taken from reference TRBV5-1 and TRBJ1-2): KAGVTQTPRYLIKTRGQQVTLSCSPISGHRSVSWYQQTPGQGLQFLFEYFSETQRNKGNFPGRFSGRQFSNSRSEMNVSTLELGDSALYLCASSLVSAPANYGYTFGSGTRLTVV.

V gene TRBV28 combines with J gene TRBJ2-3; D is unresolved. Germline loops: CDR1 MDHEN, CDR2 SYDVKM. The CDR3 has 12 residues. Trimming left V 2 bases short and J 8 bases short, with 8 bases between. The CDR3 sequence is CASSLVRFTQYF. CDR3 in DNA: TGTGCCAGCAGTTTAGTGAGGTTTACGCAGTATTTT.

This clone was picked up one time. This chain connects TRBV5-4 to TRBJ2-3, with 9 nucleotides matching TRBD2. V lost 1 base and J lost 4; bases outside the gene matches: 7. The CDR3 spans 16 residues. The germline CDR1 and CDR2 sequences are SGHNT and YYREEE (reference sequence). CDR3 coding DNA: TGTGCCAGCAGCTTGATGCGAGCGGGAGGTTCAGATACGCAGTATTTT. Translated, it gives CASSLMRAGGSDTQYF.

This chain connects TRBV7-8 to TRBJ2-2; no firm D call. This CDR3 is built from 18 residues. Germline-derived CDR1 and CDR2 are SGHVS and FQNEAQ. V was pared by 2 bases and J by 2 bases, with 18 bases between. Here the CDR3 DNA reads TGTGCCAGCAGCTTAAAGTGGCAGTCACCCCCTAACACCGGGGAGCTGTTTTTT. Protein sequence: CASSLKWQSPPNTGELFF.

The chain is built from TRBV5-1 and TRBJ2-3; no definite D call. The germline V and J ends were trimmed by 4 bases and 2 bases, with 5 bases remaining between them. The germline V gene encodes CDR1 SGHRS and CDR2 YFSETQ. This CDR3 spans 12 amino acids. The CDR3 nucleotides are TGCGCCAGCAGCGTCTCCACAGATACGCAGTATTTT. Residues: CASSVSTDTQYF.

This clone was detected only once. The chain couples TRBV5-1 to TRBJ2-3, with 14 nucleotides matching TRBD2. The CDR3 is 20 residues long. J gave up 3 bases and V 5 bases, and 17 bases lay outside the gene matches. Germline values: CDR1 SGHRS, CDR2 YFSETQ. The CDR3 DNA reads as TGCGCCAGCAGTTATAGCCGCGGGACTAGCGGGAGAATGAGTACAGATACGCAGTATTTT. This encodes CASSYSRGTSGRMSTDTQYF.

This chain connects TRBV9 to TRBJ2-1, with 8 bases fitting TRBD2. V shed 3 bases, J shed 0 bases, and the junction held 2 bases outside the gene matches. Germline loops: CDR1 SGDLS, CDR2 YYNGEE. The CDR3 contains 15 residues. DNA of the CDR3: TGTGCCAGCAGCGGAACTAGCGGCTCCTACAATGAGCAGTTCTTC. This encodes CASSGTSGSYNEQFF.

The chain uses TRBV30 and TRBJ1-4; 7 bases fit TRBD1. Germline V gene sequence: CDR1 GTSNPN, CDR2 SVGIG (reference sequence). The length of the CDR3 is 16 residues. J lost 0 bases, V lost 5 bases, and 9 bases had no gene match. CDR3 DNA sequence: TGTGCCTGGGGGACAGACCACCCCGCAACTAATGAAAAACTGTTTTTT. Translating it yields CAWGTDHPATNEKLFF.

The chain joins TRBV6-5 to TRBJ2-5; 11 bases are a match to TRBD2. CDR1 and CDR2 (germline): MNHEY, SVGAGI. The CDR3 covers 15 residues. Unmatched junction bases numbered 6, after V lost 5 bases and J lost 4 bases. The CDR3, as DNA: TGTGCCAGCAGTAATTTAGCGGGAGGGGGAGAGACCCAGTACTTC. It encodes CASSNLAGGGETQYF.

The chain recombines TRBV19 with TRBJ2-3; 9 nucleotides agree with TRBD1. Germline loops: CDR1 LNHDA, CDR2 SQIVND (reference sequence). There are 15 residues in the CDR3. J was trimmed by 7 bases and V by 7 bases; bases with no gene match: 12. CDR3 sequence reads: CASKAETGGWYTQYF. DNA for the CDR3: TGTGCCAGTAAAGCAGAGACAGGGGGTTGGTATACGCAGTATTTT. Full variable domain (rest looked up from reference TRBV19 and TRBJ2-3): DGGITQSPKYLFRKEGQNVTLSCEQNLNHDAMYWYRQDPGQGLRLIYYSQIVNDFQKGDIAEGYSVSREKKESFPLTVTSAQKNPTAFYLCASKAETGGWYTQYFGPGTRLTVL.

The V gene is TRBV10-1, the J gene TRBJ2-1; 14 nucleotides agree with TRBD2. CDR3 size: 16 residues. V lost 1 base, J lost 9 bases, and 5 bases stayed unmatched. Germline V CDR1 and CDR2: WNHNN, SYGVQD (reference sequence). CDR3 bases: TGCGCCAGCAGTGAGTTCGGGACTAGCGGGAGCCTTGAGCAGTTCTTC. It codes for CASSEFGTSGSLEQFF.

The chain employs TRBV5-6 and TRBJ2-5; TRBD2 matches 9 bases. This CDR3 has 18 amino acids. Losses at the gene ends were 4 bases for V and 1 base for J; bases not matched to a gene: 14. Germline V CDR1 and CDR2: SGHDT, YYEEEE. The CDR3 sequence is CASSPTSLAGDLQETQYF. In DNA, the CDR3 is TGTGCCAGCAGCCCCACCTCCTTAGCGGGAGACCTCCAAGAGACCCAGTACTTC.

The chain links TRBV2 to TRBJ2-2; a possible D gene is TRBD2 (6 bases). V lost 7 bases, J lost 6 bases, and 15 bases lay in between. CDR1 SNHLY and CDR2 FYNNEI come from the germline V gene. The CDR3 spans 14 residues. CDR3 bases: TGTGCCAGCAAACAGGCGGGAAAGGCCGGGGAGCTGTTTTTT. The encoded protein is CASKQAGKAGELFF.

In its sample, this clone was seen once. J is TRBJ1-2 and V is TRBV18; D perhaps matches TRBD1 (6 bases). Germline V lookup: CDR1 KGHSH, CDR2 LQKENI. This CDR3 region has 15 residues. Trimming removed 3 bases from V and 6 bases from J, with 17 bases in between. CDR3 loop: CASSPQGITGNGYTF. CDR3 DNA: TGTGCCAGCTCACCGCAGGGGATCACGGGAAATGGCTACACCTTC. Combining the CDR3 with reference TRBV18 and TRBJ1-2 gives the whole variable domain NAGVMQNPRHLVRRRGQEARLRCSPMKGHSHVYWYRQLPEEGLKFMVYLQKENIIDESGMPKERFSAEFPKEGPSILRIQQVVRGDSAAYFCASSPQGITGNGYTFGSGTRLTVV.